This T cell receptor beta chain is drawn from a study of quantifying T cell responses using KT2 cells. Study context: RNA was reverse transcribed with TCR alpha and beta constant-region primers. Under optimum conditions, T4 ligation efficiency was estimated at more than 8.5%.

This clonotype has only a few counts. No antigen is known for it. Each cDNA got a UMI-containing oligo ligated at its 3' end. An equimolar mix of RC1.1 and RC1.2 primed the beta chain across TRBC1 and TRBC2. Using its own MiXCR run on the UMI-ligation and nested PCR reads, TCRdb lists one record per CDR3 protein. The data hold 40,000 to 60,000 distinct CDR3 sequences, with roughly 10% observed a single time. The study, taken as a whole, reports: KT2 sequence counts showed saturation when very many KT2 cells were spiked in. At about one KT2 cell per 100,000 PBMC, KT2 sequences were still detected.

The germline V and J ends were trimmed by 1 base and 1 base, with 10 bases remaining between them. Germline V gene sequence: CDR1 MNHEY, CDR2 SMNVEV (reference sequence). The CDR3 runs to 15 residues. The source is a human donor. This chain uses TRBV27 with TRBJ1-2; no reliable D call. Sequenced material: PBMCs spiked with cells of the T cell clone KT2. The CDR3 DNA is TGTGCCAGCAGTTTATTAGCGGGCTTTAACTATGGCTACACCTTC. Encoded protein: CASSLLAGFNYGYTF.